The 9 T cell receptor beta chains listed next were all sequenced from one sample in a study of shared clonotypes between healthy human individuals. Repertoires were generated with immunoSEQ multiplex PCR, while TCRdb's copy carries only in-frame clones and drops some. The sample lists some 1,400,000 clones, 96% occurring once. Source material: naive CD4+ T cells sorted from blood. As for subset: CD45RA+ positively selected. All receptors derive from a man aged 25-45 years in good health.

V gene TRBV2 combines with J gene TRBJ2-7; TRBD1 agrees at 7 bases. CDR3 size: 15 residues. The germline V gene encodes CDR1 SNHLY and CDR2 FYNNEI. Trimming took 5 bases from V and 2 from J; bases not matched to a gene: 9. This CDR3 is CASSRIPGQPYEQYF. CDR3 in DNA: TGTGCCAGCAGTCGAATTCCGGGACAGCCCTACGAGCAGTACTTC.

The V call is TRBV5-1, the J call TRBJ2-7, with D unclear. This CDR3 has 14 amino acids. Germline V gene lookup returns CDR1 SGHRS and CDR2 YFSETQ. V shed 3 bases and J shed 3 bases, with 13 bases lying between them. CDR3 in DNA: TGCGCCAGCAGCTGGTTGGGCGCCATCTACGAGCAGTACTTC. It is translated as CASSWLGAIYEQYF.

V and J are TRBV6-5 and TRBJ2-3, with D unresolved. V lost 3 bases and J 4 bases, leaving 11 bases between the germline ends. The CDR3 totals 14 residues. Per the germline V gene, CDR1 is MNHEY and CDR2 is SVGAGI. The CDR3 loop is CASSYSGVSDTQYF. The DNA of the CDR3 is TGTGCCAGCAGTTATTCCGGAGTTTCAGATACGCAGTATTTT.

The chain uses TRBV12-2 and TRBJ2-2; the table's D call TRBD2 went unverified against the DNA. TRBV12-2 is designated a pseudogene. This CDR3 spans 19 amino acids. CDR3 residues: CASRPDGLAGVVNTGELFF. CDR3 nucleotides: TGTGCAAGTCGCCCAGACGGACTAGCGGGAGTGGTGAACACCGGGGAGCTGTTTTTT.

The chain employs TRBV7-3 and TRBJ2-7; D may be TRBD1 or TRBD2 (6 bases each). Germline V lookup: CDR1 SGHTA, CDR2 FQGTGA. Trimming removed 2 bases at V and 1 base at J, with 18 bases between. The CDR3 consists of 17 residues. The CDR3 DNA reads as TGTGCCAGCAGCTTAGGGGGGCCGTTTAGGGAATCCTACGAGCAGTACTTC. This codes for CASSLGGPFRESYEQYF.

This clone was observed once. CDR3 in amino acids: CASSDLRQSSYNEQFF. The CDR3 DNA is TGTGCCAGCAGTGACCTGCGGCAGAGCTCCTACAATGAGCAGTTCTTC. This rearrangement joins TRBV2 to TRBJ2-1, with D unresolved. Germline V gives CDR1 SNHLY, CDR2 FYNNEI. The CDR3 runs 16 residues. V lost 3 bases and J lost 0, with 12 bases in between. The variable domain in full, with the rest retrieved from reference TRBV2 and TRBJ2-1, is EPEVTQTPSHQVTQMGQEVILRCVPISNHLYFYWYRQILGQKVEFLVSFYNNEISEKSEIFDDQFSVERPDGSNFTLKIRSTKLEDSAMYFCASSDLRQSSYNEQFFGPGTRLTVL.

The chain employs TRBV14 and TRBJ1-2, with no clear D. Trimming took off 4 bases at V and 4 bases at J, with 13 bases between the two ends. CDR3 size: 14 residues. Germline-derived CDR1 and CDR2 are SGHDN and FVKESK. The CDR3 bases are TGTGCCAGCAGCCCTAGGGTGTGGGGCTATGGCTACACCTTC. This codes for CASSPRVWGYGYTF.

The chain uses TRBV28 and TRBJ2-7, with a weak D call TRBD2 (6 bases). The CDR3 spans 15 residues. Germline V gives CDR1 MDHEN, CDR2 SYDVKM. Trimming cost V 3 bases and J 0 bases, with 12 bases left between them. The CDR3 spells CASSFTEGYSYEQYF. CDR3 DNA: TGTGCCAGCAGTTTTACGGAGGGGTACTCCTACGAGCAGTACTTC.

The chain is built from TRBV2 and TRBJ2-1, with 7 bases fitting TRBD1. The CDR3 consists of 15 residues. Germline values: CDR1 SNHLY, CDR2 FYNNEI. The junction had 9 bases not matched to a gene; V was cut back by 6 bases and J by 4 bases. Here the CDR3 reads CASSQRTGEYNEQFF. CDR3 nucleotide sequence: TGTGCCAGCAGCCAGCGGACAGGTGAATACAATGAGCAGTTCTTC.